The 29 T cell receptor beta chains below were found in one sample sequenced in a study of shared clonotypes between healthy human individuals. Positive CCR7 selection of CD45RO-negative cells yielded the naive CD8 cells, and terminally differentiated effector memory CD45RA+ cells were excluded. The table came from immunoSEQ multiplex PCR; TCRdb's copy has only in-frame clones and leaves some out. Here the sample spans 800,000 to 950,000 clones, about 96% being singletons. Source material: naive CD8+ T cells sorted from blood. The origin of the receptors is a man aged 25 to 40 in good health.

This rearrangement joins TRBV29-1 to TRBJ2-7; D possibly uses TRBD1 or TRBD2 (5 bases each). This CDR3 has 12 residues. CDR1 is SQVTM, CDR2 ANQGSEA, per germline. Trimming took 4 bases from V and 3 from J, leaving 10 bases between them. DNA for the CDR3: TGCAGCGTTGCCGGGGACGTCTACGAGCAGTACTTC. Amino acids: CSVAGDVYEQYF.

This sequence joins TRBV21-1 and TRBJ2-3; the table's D gene call, TRBD1, was not cross checked with the DNA. TRBV21-1 is classified as a pseudogene. The CDR3 runs to 15 residues. The CDR3 DNA is TGTGCCAGCAGCACAGGGACAGCTAGCACAGATACGCAGTATTTT. Protein product: CASSTGTASTDTQYF.

Details on this clone: Additional DNA sequences in this sample encode the identical CDR3. The J gene is TRBJ1-1, the V gene TRBV13; perhaps TRBD1 as D (6 bases). Germline CDR1 reads PRHDT; CDR2 reads FYEKMQ (reference sequence). The CDR3 has 14 amino acids. Trimming took off 3 bases at V and 1 base at J, with 9 bases between the two ends. CDR3 bases: TGTGCCAGCAGCTTGGGCAGGGGGAACACTGAAGCTTTCTTT. Its translation is CASSLGRGNTEAFF.

The chain recombines TRBV28 with TRBJ2-1; the D gene is possibly TRBD2 (5 bases). Germline assignment: CDR1 MDHEN and CDR2 SYDVKM. The CDR3 loop spans 13 amino acids. Deletions cut 3 bases from V and 6 bases from J, with 9 bases between. The CDR3 protein is CASSFGSGNEQFF. As DNA, the CDR3 is TGTGCCAGCAGTTTTGGGAGCGGCAATGAGCAGTTCTTC.

This clone was detected once. V and J are TRBV29-1 and TRBJ1-4; D ambiguous. This CDR3 spans 12 amino acids. V lost 3 bases, J lost 7 bases, and 9 bases lay in between. The germline V gene has CDR1 SQVTM and CDR2 ANQGSEA. The CDR3 nucleotides are TGCAGCGTTGACTGGGGAGGTGAAAAACTGTTTTTT. Translation: CSVDWGGEKLFF.

This clone appeared a single time. The V call is TRBV11-2, the J call TRBJ2-7, with D hard to call. The CDR3 is 13 residues long. Trimming removed 5 bases at V and 2 bases at J, with 10 bases between. Germline CDR1 reads SGHAT; CDR2 reads FQNNGV. The CDR3 coding sequence is TGTGCCAGCAGCCCGCGGTTAACCTACGAGCAGTACTTC. Translated, it gives CASSPRLTYEQYF.

The CDR3 here is CASSGRGGTDTQYF. CDR3 DNA: TGCGCCAGCAGCGGGAGGGGCGGTACAGATACGCAGTATTTT. V usage is TRBV5-1 and J usage is TRBJ2-3; 7 bases match TRBD2. Germline CDR1 and CDR2: SGHRS and YFSETQ. Trimming took 4 bases from V and 3 from J; bases not matched to a gene: 5. The CDR3 has 14 amino acids.

The gene calls are TRBV14 and TRBJ2-2; a weak D match, TRBD1 (5 bases). Trimming left V 2 bases short and J 3 bases short, with 19 bases between. CDR1 and CDR2 from the germline V gene are SGHDN and FVKESK. The CDR3 is made up of 18 amino acids. DNA for the CDR3: TGTGCCAGCAGCCAATACCAGGGCCACCAATCTTACACCGGGGAGCTGTTTTTT. It codes for CASSQYQGHQSYTGELFF.

The chain joins TRBV29-1 to TRBJ2-1; D is unclear. This CDR3 has 13 amino acids. Germline CDR1 and CDR2: SQVTM and ANQGSEA. Between the trimmed V and J ends, which lost 3 bases and 9 bases, there was a span of 15 bases. CDR3: CSVEQVGSGEQFF. The CDR3 nucleotides read TGCAGCGTTGAGCAGGTGGGGTCCGGTGAGCAGTTCTTC.

The rearrangement links TRBV13 to TRBJ2-7; no clear D gene. The CDR3 totals 13 residues. Trimming removed 4 bases from V and 3 bases from J, with 10 bases in between. CDR1 is PRHDT and CDR2 is FYEKMQ in the germline V gene (reference sequence). The CDR3 spells CASSSMNYYEQYF. The CDR3 nucleotides read TGTGCCAGCAGCTCGATGAACTACTACGAGCAGTACTTC.

Concerning this clone: Additional DNA sequences in this sample encode the identical CDR3. V gene TRBV27 combines with J gene TRBJ1-5, with TRBD1 identical over 9 bases. V shed 4 bases, J shed 2 bases, and the junction held 3 bases outside the gene matches. CDR1 MNHEY and CDR2 SMNVEV come from the germline V gene (reference sequence). The CDR3 totals 15 residues. DNA for the CDR3: TGTGCCAGCAGTTCGGGACAGGGAGGCAATCAGCCCCAGCATTTT. Protein product: CASSSGQGGNQPQHF.

With regard to this clone: The sample carries other DNA sequences with the same CDR3. The chain couples TRBV7-9 to TRBJ2-1; 7 bases line up with TRBD2. The CDR3 length is 13 residues. V gave up 5 bases and J gave up 6 bases; unmatched junction bases: 4. Germline V CDR1 and CDR2: SEHNR, FQNEAQ (reference sequence). The CDR3 DNA sequence: TGTGCCAGCAGCCGGCCGGGGGGCAATGAGCAGTTCTTC. Protein product: CASSRPGGNEQFF.

This chain links TRBV7-9 with TRBJ1-2; D gene unclear. This CDR3 contains 15 residues. The germline V gene has CDR1 SEHNR and CDR2 FQNEAQ (reference sequence). The ends were cut back, 3 bases at V and 4 bases at J, with 15 bases in the middle. The CDR3 spells CASSFEAVGLYGYTF. The DNA for the CDR3 is TGTGCCAGCAGCTTCGAGGCGGTCGGGCTCTATGGCTACACCTTC.

In DNA, the CDR3 is TGTGCCAGCAGCACGGGAGGGAGGGAGGAGTACTTC. This gives the protein CASSTGGREEYF. This sequence joins TRBV7-9 and TRBJ2-7; 8 bases fit TRBD2. In germline, CDR1 is SEHNR, CDR2 FQNEAQ (reference sequence). The J segment lost 11 bases and the V segment lost 5 bases, leaving 8 bases of the junction unmatched. CDR3 length: 12 residues.

This chain connects TRBV15 to TRBJ2-3; 9 positions match TRBD2. V gave up 4 bases and J gave up 2 bases; unmatched junction bases: 4. The CDR3 length is 15 residues. Germline V gene data show CDR1 as LNHNV and CDR2 as YYDKDF (reference sequence). CDR3 coding DNA: TGTGCCACCAGCAAGACTAGCGGATTCACAGATACGCAGTATTTT. This sequence encodes CATSKTSGFTDTQYF.

This sequence joins TRBV7-2 and TRBJ1-5; tentatively, D is TRBD1 (6 bases). This CDR3 is 16 amino acids long. The germline V gene encodes CDR1 SGHTA and CDR2 FQGNSA. The ends were cut back, 5 bases at V and 4 bases at J, with 18 bases in the middle. The CDR3 bases are TGTGCCAGCAGCCGAAGGTCCAGGGGACCTAATCAGCCCCAGCATTTT. Its protein product is CASSRRSRGPNQPQHF. The full variable domain, its missing parts supplied by reference TRBV7-2 and TRBJ1-5, is GAGVSQSPSNKVTEKGKDVELRCDPISGHTALYWYRQSLGQGLEFLIYFQGNSAPDKSGLPSDRFSAERTGGSVSTLTIQRTQQEDSAVYLCASSRRSRGPNQPQHFGDGTRLSIL.

V gene TRBV6-1 combines with J gene TRBJ2-7, with a possible D match to TRBD2 (5 bases). V was cut by 5 bases and J by 3 bases, with 17 bases left in between. This CDR3 is 15 amino acids long. Germline CDR1 MNHNS, CDR2 SASEGT. The CDR3 is CASSPATMVGYEQYF. For the CDR3, the DNA is TGTGCCAGCAGTCCAGCGACTATGGTAGGCTACGAGCAGTACTTC.

This clone was seen just once. The V gene is TRBV19, the J gene TRBJ2-2; 8 nucleotides match TRBD1. The germline CDR1 and CDR2 sequences are LNHDA and SQIVND (reference sequence). J was trimmed by 8 bases and V by 5 bases; bases with no gene match: 7. This CDR3 is built from 14 residues. The CDR3 sequence is CASSLWTGQGELFF. Here the CDR3 DNA reads TGTGCCAGTAGTCTTTGGACAGGGCAAGGGGAGCTGTTTTTT.

The chain recombines TRBV5-1 with TRBJ2-7, with D possibly TRBD1 on 6 matching bases. This CDR3 contains 13 residues. Germline V gene lookup returns CDR1 SGHRS and CDR2 YFSETQ. V shed 1 base and J shed 4 bases, with 9 bases lying between them. As DNA, the CDR3 is TGCGCCAGCAGCTTGTTCACAGGGTACGAGCAGTACTTC. Translated, it gives CASSLFTGYEQYF.

The chain uses TRBV11-2 and TRBJ2-5; D is ambiguous. The CDR3 sequence is 17 residues long. Looked up from germline, CDR1 is SGHAT and CDR2 is FQNNGV. V was trimmed by 4 bases and J by 1 base, leaving 19 bases between them. The DNA for the CDR3 is TGTGCCAGCAGCTCAAACCGCCTCGCCGTGCCCCAAGAGACCCAGTACTTC. It yields the protein CASSSNRLAVPQETQYF.

J is TRBJ1-1 and V is TRBV10-3; D is undetermined. V gave up 0 bases and J gave up 8 bases, with 10 bases separating them. The CDR3 is made up of 13 amino acids. The germline V gene encodes CDR1 ENHRY and CDR2 SYGVKD. The CDR3 DNA sequence: TGTGCCATCAGTGAGTCGAACGTCAGAGAAGCTTTCTTT. Protein sequence: CAISESNVREAFF.

Notes on this clone: The sample contains more than one DNA sequence encoding this CDR3. The chain employs TRBV29-1 and TRBJ2-7; 9 nucleotides align to TRBD2. Unmatched junction bases numbered 3, after V lost 4 bases and J lost 2 bases. Germline-derived CDR1 and CDR2 are SQVTM and ANQGSEA. CDR3 length: 13 amino acids. The CDR3, as DNA: TGCAGCGTTGCGCTAGCGGGAACCTACGAGCAGTACTTC. Amino acids: CSVALAGTYEQYF.

This clone was recorded only once. This sequence joins TRBV18 and TRBJ2-7; either TRBD1 or TRBD2 may supply D (5 bases each). The CDR3 extends over 17 amino acids. Trimming left V 2 bases short and J 0 bases short, with 17 bases between. Germline values: CDR1 KGHSH, CDR2 LQKENI. The CDR3 is CASSPNPGTDSSYEQYF. DNA of the CDR3: TGTGCCAGCTCACCAAATCCAGGGACCGATAGCTCCTACGAGCAGTACTTC.

This clone was observed a single time. The chain couples TRBV4-1 to TRBJ2-1, with 7 bases lining up with TRBD2. Germline V gene data show CDR1 as MGHRA and CDR2 as YSYEKL. The J segment lost 12 bases and the V segment lost 0 bases, leaving 11 bases of the junction unmatched. CDR3 length: 15 amino acids. CDR3 coding DNA: TGCGCCAGCAGCCAAGAGCTCAGGAGCGGGGAAGTGCAGTTCTTC. As protein: CASSQELRSGEVQFF.

The chain joins TRBV11-2 to TRBJ1-1; D unresolved. Germline CDR1 SGHAT, CDR2 FQNNGV. CDR3 size: 15 residues. Trimming took off 7 bases at V and 0 bases at J, with 15 bases between the two ends. This CDR3 reads CASTLAGFMNTEAFF. In DNA, the CDR3 is TGTGCCAGCACCTTGGCAGGTTTCATGAACACTGAAGCTTTCTTT.

The chain links TRBV10-3 to TRBJ2-7, with 7 bases aligning to TRBD1. CDR1 ENHRY and CDR2 SYGVKD come from the germline V gene. This CDR3 region has 14 residues. Germline trimming cut 6 bases from V and 7 bases from J; bases unmatched to any gene: 12. CDR3 amino acids: CAISPRDRPLEQYF. CDR3 nucleotides: TGTGCCATCAGCCCCCGGGACAGACCTTTAGAGCAGTACTTC.

The J gene is TRBJ2-7, the V gene TRBV7-9, with D possibly being TRBD1 or TRBD2 (5 bases each). Trimming removed 4 bases at V and 2 bases at J, with 6 bases between. Germline V gives CDR1 SEHNR, CDR2 FQNEAQ (reference sequence). This CDR3 has 12 amino acids. For the CDR3, the DNA is TGTGCCAGCAGCTGGGACGCCTACGAGCAGTACTTC. Translation gives CASSWDAYEQYF.

A note on this clone: One end of the junction does not line up with germline, which may come from a read error. The J gene is TRBJ2-7, the V gene TRBV5-6, with 10 bases fitting TRBD2. Germline assignment: CDR1 SGHDT and CDR2 YYEEEE. This CDR3 has 17 amino acids. This chain's CDR3 is CASSLGASGRLSYEQYF. As DNA, the CDR3 is TGTGCCAGCAGTTTGGGGGCTAGCGGGAGACTCTCCTACGAGCAGTACTTC.

The rearrangement uses TRBV18 and TRBJ1-1, with no clear D. Germline lookup yields CDR1 KGHSH and CDR2 LQKENI. The CDR3 is made up of 18 amino acids. V shed 2 bases and J shed 2 bases, with 21 bases lying between them. DNA of the CDR3: TGTGCCAGCTCACCAGGAAGCCGGGGAGGTGGTGGAAACACTGAAGCTTTCTTT. Its translation is CASSPGSRGGGGNTEAFF.